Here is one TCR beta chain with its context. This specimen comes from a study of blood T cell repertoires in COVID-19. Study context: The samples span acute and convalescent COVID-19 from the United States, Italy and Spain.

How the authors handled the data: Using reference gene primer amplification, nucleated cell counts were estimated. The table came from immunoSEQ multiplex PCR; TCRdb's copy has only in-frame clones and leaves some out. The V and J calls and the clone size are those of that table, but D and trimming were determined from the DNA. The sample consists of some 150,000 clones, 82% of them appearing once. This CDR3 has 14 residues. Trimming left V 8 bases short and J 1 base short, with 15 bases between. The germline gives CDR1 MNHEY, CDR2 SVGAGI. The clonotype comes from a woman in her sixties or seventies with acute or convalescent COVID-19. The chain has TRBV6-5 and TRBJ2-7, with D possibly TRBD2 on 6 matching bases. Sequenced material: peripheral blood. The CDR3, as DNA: TGTGCCAGCCAACCGTTAGCGGATTCCTACGAGCAGTACTTC. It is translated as CASQPLADSYEQYF.